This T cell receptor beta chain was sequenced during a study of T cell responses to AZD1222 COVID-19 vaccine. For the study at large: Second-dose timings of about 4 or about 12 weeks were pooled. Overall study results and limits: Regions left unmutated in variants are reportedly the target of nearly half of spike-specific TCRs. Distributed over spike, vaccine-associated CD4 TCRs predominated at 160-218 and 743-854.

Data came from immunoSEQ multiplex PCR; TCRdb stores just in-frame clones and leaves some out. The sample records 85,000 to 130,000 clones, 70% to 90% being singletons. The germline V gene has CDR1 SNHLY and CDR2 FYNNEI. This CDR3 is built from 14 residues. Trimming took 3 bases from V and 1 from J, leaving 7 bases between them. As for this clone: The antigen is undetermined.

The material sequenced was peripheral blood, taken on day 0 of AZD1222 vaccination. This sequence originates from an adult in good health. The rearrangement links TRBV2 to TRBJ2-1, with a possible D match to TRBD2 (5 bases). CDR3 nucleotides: TGTGCCAGCAGTGAGAGGACTTCCTACAATGAGCAGTTCTTC. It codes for CASSERTSYNEQFF.